This T cell receptor (beta chain) was captured in a study of beta chain features in type 1 diabetes. Study in general: Across every sample, roughly 100 million sorted cells were examined in total.

CDR1 is LGHNA, CDR2 YNFKEQ, per germline. This CDR3 comprises 18 residues. Losses at the gene ends were 0 bases for V and 9 bases for J; bases not matched to a gene: 14. This clone was counted a few times. Antigen specificity is unknown. The isolated RNA, all of it, was reverse transcribed, so expressed TCRB transcripts were what got sequenced. Repertoires were generated with immunoSEQ multiplex PCR, while TCRdb's copy carries only in-frame clones and drops some. The sample gives some 700,000 clones, around an eighth of which show up once; roughly 0.022% is in the top ten. Overall study results and limits: People with Type 1 diabetes carried modestly yet significantly shorter TCRB CDR3s in all four CD4+ subsets. Patients showed naive, central memory and Treg TCRB repertoires that appeared more similar than those of healthy donors.

Markers CD45RO/CCR7/CD25/CD127/CD95/CD27 served to sort CD4+ naive, central memory, regulatory and stem cell-like memory cells. Each sorted fraction was over 95% pure. This receptor was taken from a man between 18 and 35 years old with type 1 diabetes. The rearrangement joins TRBV4-2 to TRBJ2-1; 10 nucleotides align to TRBD2. Input material: naive CD4+ T cells from blood. CDR3 protein: CASSQDLERGGRGGEQFF. In DNA form, the CDR3 reads TGTGCCAGCAGCCAAGATTTAGAGCGGGGGGGCCGCGGTGGTGAGCAGTTCTTC.